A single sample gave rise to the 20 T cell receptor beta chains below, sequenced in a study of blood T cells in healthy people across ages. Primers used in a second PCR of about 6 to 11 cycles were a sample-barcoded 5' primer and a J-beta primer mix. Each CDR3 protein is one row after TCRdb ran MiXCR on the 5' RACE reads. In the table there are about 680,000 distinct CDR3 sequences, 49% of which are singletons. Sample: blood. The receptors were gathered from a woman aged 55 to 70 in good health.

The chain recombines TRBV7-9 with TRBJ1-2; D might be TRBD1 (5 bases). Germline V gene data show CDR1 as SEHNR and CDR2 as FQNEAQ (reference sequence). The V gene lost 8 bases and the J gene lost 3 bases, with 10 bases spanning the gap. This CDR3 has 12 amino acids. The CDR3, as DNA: TGTGCCAGCGAGGGGCCATACTATGGCTACACCTTC. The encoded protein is CASEGPYYGYTF.

CDR3 DNA: TGTGCCAGCAGCATGACAGCAACCGGGGGTTACGAGCAGTACTTC. This translates into CASSMTATGGYEQYF. The chain combines TRBV2 with TRBJ2-7; perhaps TRBD2 as D (6 bases). CDR3 length equals 15 residues. The V gene's germline CDR1 is SNHLY and CDR2 FYNNEI. V was trimmed by 6 bases and J by 4 bases, leaving 19 bases between them.

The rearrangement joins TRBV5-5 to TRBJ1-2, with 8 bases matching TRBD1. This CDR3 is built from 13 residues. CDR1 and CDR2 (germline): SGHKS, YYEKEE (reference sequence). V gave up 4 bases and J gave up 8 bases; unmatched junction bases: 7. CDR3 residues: CASSRTGIGGYTF. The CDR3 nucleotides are TGTGCCAGCAGCCGGACAGGGATTGGGGGCTACACCTTC.

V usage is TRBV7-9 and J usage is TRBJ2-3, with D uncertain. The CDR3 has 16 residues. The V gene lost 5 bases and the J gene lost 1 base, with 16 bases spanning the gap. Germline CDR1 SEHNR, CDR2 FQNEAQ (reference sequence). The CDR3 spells CASSPEWGPGTDTQYF. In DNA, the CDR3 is TGTGCCAGCAGCCCAGAGTGGGGTCCCGGCACAGATACGCAGTATTTT.

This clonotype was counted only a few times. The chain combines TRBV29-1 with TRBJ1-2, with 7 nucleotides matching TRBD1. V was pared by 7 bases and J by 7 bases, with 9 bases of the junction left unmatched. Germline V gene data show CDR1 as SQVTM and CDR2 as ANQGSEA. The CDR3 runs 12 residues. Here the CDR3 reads CSGVTGTLGYTF. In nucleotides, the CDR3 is TGCAGCGGTGTGACAGGGACCCTTGGCTACACCTTC.

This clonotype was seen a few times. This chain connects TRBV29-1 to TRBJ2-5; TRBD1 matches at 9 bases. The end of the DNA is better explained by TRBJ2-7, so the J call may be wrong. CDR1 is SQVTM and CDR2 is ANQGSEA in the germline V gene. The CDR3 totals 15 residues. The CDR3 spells CSVSGGTGTNYEQYF. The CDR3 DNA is TGCAGCGTTTCAGGAGGGACAGGGACGAACTACGAGCAGTACTTC.

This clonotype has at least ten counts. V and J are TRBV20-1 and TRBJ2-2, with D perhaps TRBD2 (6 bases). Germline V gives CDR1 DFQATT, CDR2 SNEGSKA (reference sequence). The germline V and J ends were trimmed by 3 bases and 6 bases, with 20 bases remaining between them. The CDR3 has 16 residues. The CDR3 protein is CSARWAGLQSAGELFF. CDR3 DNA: TGCAGTGCTAGGTGGGCGGGACTCCAAAGCGCCGGGGAGCTGTTTTTT.

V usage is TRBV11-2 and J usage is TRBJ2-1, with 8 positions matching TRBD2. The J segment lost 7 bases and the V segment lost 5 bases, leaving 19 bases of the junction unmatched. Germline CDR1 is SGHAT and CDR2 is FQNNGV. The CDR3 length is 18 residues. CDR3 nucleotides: TGTGCCAGCAGCACCGGGACTAGGGGGGGGGGAGGCGGAAATGAGCAGTTCTTC. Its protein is CASSTGTRGGGGGNEQFF.

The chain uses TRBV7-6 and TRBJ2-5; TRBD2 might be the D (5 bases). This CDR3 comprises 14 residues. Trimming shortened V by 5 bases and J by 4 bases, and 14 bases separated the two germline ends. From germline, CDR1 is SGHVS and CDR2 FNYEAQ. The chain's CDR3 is CASSPGLSPETQYF. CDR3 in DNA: TGTGCCAGCAGCCCCGGACTTTCACCAGAGACCCAGTACTTC. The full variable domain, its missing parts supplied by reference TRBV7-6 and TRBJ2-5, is GAGVSQSPRYKVTKRGQDVALRCDPISGHVSLYWYRQALGQGPEFLTYFNYEAQQDKSGLPNDRFSAERPEGSISTLTIQRTEQRDSAMYRCASSPGLSPETQYFGPGTRLLVL.

The CDR3 loop is CASMRSGEDETQYF. In DNA form, the CDR3 reads TGTGCCAGCATGAGGAGCGGGGAGGATGAGACCCAGTACTTC. This rearrangement joins TRBV28 to TRBJ2-7, with TRBD2 matching over 7 bases. The tail of the sequence fits TRBJ2-5 better, so the J call may be wrong. Germline-derived CDR1 and CDR2 are MDHEN and SYDVKM. This CDR3 has 14 residues.

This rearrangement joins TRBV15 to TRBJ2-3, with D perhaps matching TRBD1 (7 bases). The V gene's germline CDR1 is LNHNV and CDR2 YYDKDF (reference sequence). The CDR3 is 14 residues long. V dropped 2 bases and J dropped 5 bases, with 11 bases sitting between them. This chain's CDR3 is CATSRQGGLDTQYF. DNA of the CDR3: TGTGCCACCAGCAGACAGGGGGGTTTAGATACGCAGTATTTT.

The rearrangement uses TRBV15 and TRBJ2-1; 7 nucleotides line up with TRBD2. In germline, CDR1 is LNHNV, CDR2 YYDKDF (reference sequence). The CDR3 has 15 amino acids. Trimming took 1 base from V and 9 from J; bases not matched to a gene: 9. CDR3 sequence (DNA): TGTGCCACCAGCAGAGCGCCAGGGACTACAGGTGAGCAGTTCTTC. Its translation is CATSRAPGTTGEQFF.

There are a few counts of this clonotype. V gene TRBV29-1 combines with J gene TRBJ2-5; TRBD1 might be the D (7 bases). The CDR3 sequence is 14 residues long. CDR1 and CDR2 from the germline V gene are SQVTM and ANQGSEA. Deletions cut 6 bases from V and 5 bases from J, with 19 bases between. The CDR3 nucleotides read TGCAGCGTATTGAAGGAGGGGGCCGGGGAGACCCAGTACTTC. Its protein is CSVLKEGAGETQYF.

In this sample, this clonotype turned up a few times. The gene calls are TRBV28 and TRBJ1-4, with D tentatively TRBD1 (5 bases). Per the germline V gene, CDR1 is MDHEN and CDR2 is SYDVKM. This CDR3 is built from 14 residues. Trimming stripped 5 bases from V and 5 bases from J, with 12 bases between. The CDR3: CASSGGGRNEKLFF. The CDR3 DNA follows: TGTGCCAGCAGTGGGGGAGGGAGAAATGAAAAACTGTTTTTT.

The CDR3: CSVVFARGRGRPSTDTQYF. DNA of the CDR3: TGCAGCGTTGTGTTCGCCCGGGGCAGGGGGCGACCTTCCACAGATACGCAGTATTTT. This chain connects TRBV29-1 to TRBJ2-3, with 8 bases identical to TRBD1. Unmatched junction bases numbered 20, after V lost 4 bases and J lost 2 bases. The CDR3 has 19 amino acids. Per germline, CDR1 SQVTM and CDR2 ANQGSEA.

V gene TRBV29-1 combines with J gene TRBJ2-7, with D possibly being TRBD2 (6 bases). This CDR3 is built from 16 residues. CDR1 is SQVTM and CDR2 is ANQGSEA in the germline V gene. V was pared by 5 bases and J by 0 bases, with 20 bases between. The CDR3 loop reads CSVKGLASASSYEQYF. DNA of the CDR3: TGCAGCGTTAAGGGTTTGGCTAGCGCGAGCTCCTACGAGCAGTACTTC.

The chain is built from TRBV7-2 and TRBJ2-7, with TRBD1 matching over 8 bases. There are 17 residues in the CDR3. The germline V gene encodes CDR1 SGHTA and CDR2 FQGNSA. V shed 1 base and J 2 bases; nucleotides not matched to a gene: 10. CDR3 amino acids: CASSLELDRAVPYEQYF. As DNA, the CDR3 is TGTGCCAGCAGCTTAGAGTTGGACAGGGCGGTCCCCTACGAGCAGTACTTC.

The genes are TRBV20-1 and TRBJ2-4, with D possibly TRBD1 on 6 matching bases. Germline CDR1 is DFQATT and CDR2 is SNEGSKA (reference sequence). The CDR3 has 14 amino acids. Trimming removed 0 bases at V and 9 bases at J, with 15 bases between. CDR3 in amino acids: CSARDINRVVIQYF. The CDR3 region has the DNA TGCAGTGCTAGAGATATCAACAGGGTCGTCATTCAGTACTTC.

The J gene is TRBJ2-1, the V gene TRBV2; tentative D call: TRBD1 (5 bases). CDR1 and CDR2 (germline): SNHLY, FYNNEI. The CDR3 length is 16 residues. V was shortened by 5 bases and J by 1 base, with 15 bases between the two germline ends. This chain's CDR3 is CASSLSTQGSYNEQFF. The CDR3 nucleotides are TGTGCCAGCAGTTTGTCTACGCAGGGTTCCTACAATGAGCAGTTCTTC. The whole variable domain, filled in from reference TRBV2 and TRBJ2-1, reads EPEVTQTPSHQVTQMGQEVILRCVPISNHLYFYWYRQILGQKVEFLVSFYNNEISEKSEIFDDQFSVERPDGSNFTLKIRSTKLEDSAMYFCASSLSTQGSYNEQFFGPGTRLTVL.

The CDR3, as DNA: TGCGCCAGCACCGAGAGCGGGATGGGTGAGACCCAGTACTTC. This gives the protein CASTESGMGETQYF. The J gene is TRBJ2-5, the V gene TRBV5-1; 7 bases match TRBD2. With V trimmed by 6 bases and J by 5 bases, 10 bases remained unmatched. The CDR3 runs 14 residues. Germline V CDR1 and CDR2: SGHRS, YFSETQ.